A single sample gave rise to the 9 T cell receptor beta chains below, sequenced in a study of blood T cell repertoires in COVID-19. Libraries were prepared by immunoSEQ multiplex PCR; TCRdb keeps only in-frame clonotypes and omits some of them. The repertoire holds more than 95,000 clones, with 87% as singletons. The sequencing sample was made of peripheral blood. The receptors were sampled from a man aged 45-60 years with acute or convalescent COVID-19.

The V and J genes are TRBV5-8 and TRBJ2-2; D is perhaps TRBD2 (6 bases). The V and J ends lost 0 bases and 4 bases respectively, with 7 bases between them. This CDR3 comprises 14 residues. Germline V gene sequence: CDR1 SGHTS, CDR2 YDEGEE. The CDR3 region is CASSLEGGTGELFF. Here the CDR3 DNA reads TGTGCCAGCAGCTTGGAGGGAGGCACCGGGGAGCTGTTTTTT.

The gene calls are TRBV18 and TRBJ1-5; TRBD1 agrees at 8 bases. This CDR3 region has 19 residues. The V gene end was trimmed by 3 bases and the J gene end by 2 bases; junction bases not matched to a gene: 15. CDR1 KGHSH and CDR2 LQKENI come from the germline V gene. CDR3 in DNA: TGTGCCAGCTCACCGACAGGGGCCCCCGGTCTTCCCGGCAATCAGCCCCAGCATTTT. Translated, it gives CASSPTGAPGLPGNQPQHF.

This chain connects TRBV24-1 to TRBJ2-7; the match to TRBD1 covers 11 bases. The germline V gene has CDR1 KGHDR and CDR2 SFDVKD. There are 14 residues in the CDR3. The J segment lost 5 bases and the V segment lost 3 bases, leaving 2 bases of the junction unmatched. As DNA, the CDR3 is TGTGCCACCAGTGATGGGGGACAGGGGGACGAGCAGTACTTC. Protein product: CATSDGGQGDEQYF.

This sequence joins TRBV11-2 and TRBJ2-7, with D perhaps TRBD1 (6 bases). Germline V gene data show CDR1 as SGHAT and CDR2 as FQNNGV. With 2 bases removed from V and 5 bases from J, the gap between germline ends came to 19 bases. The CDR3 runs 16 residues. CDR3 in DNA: TGTGCCAGCAGCTTATTCGGGACACCCTTAGGCAACGAGCAGTACTTC. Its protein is CASSLFGTPLGNEQYF. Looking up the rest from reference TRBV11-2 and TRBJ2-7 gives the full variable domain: EAGVAQSPRYKIIEKRQSVAFWCNPISGHATLYWYQQILGQGPKLLIQFQNNGVVDDSQLPKDRFSAERLKGVDSTLKIQPAKLEDSAVYLCASSLFGTPLGNEQYFGPGTRLTVT.

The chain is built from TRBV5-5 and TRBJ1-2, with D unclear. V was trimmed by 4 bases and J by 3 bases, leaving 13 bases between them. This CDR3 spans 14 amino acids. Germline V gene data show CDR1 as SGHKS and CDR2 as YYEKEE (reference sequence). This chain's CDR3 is CASSVGYGDYGYTF. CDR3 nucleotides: TGTGCCAGCAGCGTGGGTTACGGGGACTATGGCTACACCTTC.

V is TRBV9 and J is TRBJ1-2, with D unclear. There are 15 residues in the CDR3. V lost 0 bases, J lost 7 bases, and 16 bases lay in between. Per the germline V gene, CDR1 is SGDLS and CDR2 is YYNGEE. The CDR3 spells CASSVAEALLIGYTF. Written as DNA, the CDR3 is TGTGCCAGCAGCGTAGCGGAGGCCCTATTGATTGGCTACACCTTC. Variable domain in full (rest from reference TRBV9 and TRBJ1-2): DSGVTQTPKHLITATGQRVTLRCSPRSGDLSVYWYQQSLDQGLQFLIQYYNGEERAKGNILERFSAQQFPDLHSELNLSSLELGDSALYFCASSVAEALLIGYTFGSGTRLTVV.

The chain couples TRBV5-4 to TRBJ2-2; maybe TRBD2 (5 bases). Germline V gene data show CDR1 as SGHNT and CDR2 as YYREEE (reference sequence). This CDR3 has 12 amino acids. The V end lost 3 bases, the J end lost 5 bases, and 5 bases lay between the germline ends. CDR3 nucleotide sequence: TGTGCCAGCAGCTGGAGGACCGGGGAGCTGTTTTTT. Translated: CASSWRTGELFF.

The DNA for the CDR3 is TGCGCCAGCAGCTTGGGAGGGGGGGCTCCCACTGAAGCTTTCTTT. Its translation: CASSLGGGAPTEAFF. The genes are TRBV5-1 and TRBJ1-1; the D gene is possibly TRBD1 (6 bases). CDR1 and CDR2 from the germline V gene are SGHRS and YFSETQ. Deletions cut 0 bases from V and 4 bases from J, with 13 bases between. CDR3 length: 15 amino acids.

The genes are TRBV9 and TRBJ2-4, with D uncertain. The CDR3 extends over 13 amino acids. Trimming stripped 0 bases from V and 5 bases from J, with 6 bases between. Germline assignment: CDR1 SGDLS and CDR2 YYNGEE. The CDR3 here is CASSVDTQNIQYF. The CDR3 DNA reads TGTGCCAGCAGCGTAGACACCCAAAACATTCAGTACTTC.